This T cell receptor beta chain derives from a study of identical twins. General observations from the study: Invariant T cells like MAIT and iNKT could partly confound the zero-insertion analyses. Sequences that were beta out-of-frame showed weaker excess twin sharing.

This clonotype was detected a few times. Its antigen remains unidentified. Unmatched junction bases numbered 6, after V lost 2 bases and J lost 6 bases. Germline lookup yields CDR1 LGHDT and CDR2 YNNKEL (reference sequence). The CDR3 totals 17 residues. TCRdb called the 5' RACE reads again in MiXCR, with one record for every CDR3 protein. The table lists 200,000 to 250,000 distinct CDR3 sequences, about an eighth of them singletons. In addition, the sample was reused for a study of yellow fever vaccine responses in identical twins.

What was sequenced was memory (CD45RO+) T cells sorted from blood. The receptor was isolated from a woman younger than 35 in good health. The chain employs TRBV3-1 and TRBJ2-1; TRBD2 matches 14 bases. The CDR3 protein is CASSQLGGTSGSNEQFF. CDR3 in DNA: TGTGCCAGCAGCCAACTTGGGGGGACTAGCGGGAGCAATGAGCAGTTCTTC.